This T cell receptor beta chain was sequenced in a study of identical twins. TCRdb reprocessed the 5' RACE reads via MiXCR and lists one record per CDR3 protein. The sample lists fewer than 900,000 distinct CDR3 sequences, around 20% occurring once. The CDR3 length is 15 residues. CDR1 and CDR2 from the germline V gene are SNHLY and FYNNEI. With 7 bases removed from V and 3 bases from J, the gap between germline ends came to 17 bases. These records were also assigned to another study, of T cells expressing NK-cell markers. From that second work: Dominant NKG2C+ clonotypes in six donors made up roughly 1.0-7.0% of CD8+ T cells.

This chain joins TRBV2 and TRBJ2-3; D unclear. The TCR was taken from a young woman in good health. Sequenced sample: PBMCs. CDR3 sequence (DNA): TGTGCCAGCACCAGGAAATCCCGAGAGACAGATACGCAGTATTTT. Translating gives CASTRKSRETDTQYF.